The 31 T cell receptor beta chains below come from one sample, sequenced in a study of T cell responses to AZD1222 COVID-19 vaccine. The protocol was immunoSEQ multiplex PCR, while the TCRdb copy is restricted to in-frame clones and leaves out a portion. The sample lists 200,000 or so clones, 90% to 95% occurring once. The sequencing used peripheral blood, collected 28 days after the second AZD1222 dose. Receptor source: an adult who received the AZD1222 COVID-19 vaccine.

In this sample, this clone turned up once. CDR3 sequence: CASSLADHMPQHF. DNA for the CDR3: TGTGCCAGCAGCTTGGCGGACCACATGCCCCAGCATTTT. The V and J genes are TRBV5-5 and TRBJ1-5; D gene uncertain. The CDR3 has 13 amino acids. The germline CDR1 and CDR2 sequences are SGHKS and YYEKEE (reference sequence). The V gene lost 0 bases and the J gene lost 9 bases, with 10 bases spanning the gap.

The chain joins TRBV6-2 or TRBV6-3 to TRBJ1-4, with D tentatively TRBD1 (5 bases). This CDR3 spans 15 amino acids. Germline CDR1 reads MNHEY; CDR2 reads SVGEGT. Trimming took 5 bases from V and 0 from J, leaving 10 bases between them. In nucleotides, the CDR3 is TGTGCCAGCAGTCGTGGGACTACAACTAATGAAAAACTGTTTTTT. It is translated as CASSRGTTTNEKLFF.

This CDR3 is CASQEQGLRDEQFF. The CDR3 bases are TGCGCCAGCCAGGAACAGGGTCTAAGGGATGAGCAGTTCTTC. This chain joins TRBV5-1 and TRBJ2-1, with D tentatively TRBD1 (6 bases). Per germline, CDR1 SGHRS and CDR2 YFSETQ. The germline V and J ends were trimmed by 7 bases and 8 bases, with 19 bases remaining between them. There are 14 residues in the CDR3.

The V gene is TRBV3-1 (or the pseudogene TRBV3-2), the J gene TRBJ1-4, with 9 bases fitting TRBD1. The CDR3 spans 16 residues. The germline gives CDR1 LGHDT, CDR2 YNNKEL (reference sequence). After removal of 1 base from V and 8 bases from J, the junction contained 8 bases not matched to a gene. DNA of the CDR3: TGTGCCAGCAGCCAAGCAGACAGGGGGATAAACGAAAAACTGTTTTTT. This codes for CASSQADRGINEKLFF.

As regards this clone: The junction does not match germline at one end; this may be a read error. CDR3 sequence reads: CARSEGGGWNEQFF. The CDR3 region has the DNA TGCGCCCGCAGTGAGGGGGGGGGATGGAATGAGCAGTTCTTC. The chain joins TRBV10-2 to TRBJ2-1; tentative D call: TRBD2 (7 bases). Germline V gives CDR1 WSHSY, CDR2 SAAADI. The CDR3 contains 14 residues.

The chain is built from TRBV6-5 and TRBJ1-4; D might be TRBD1 (5 bases). Per the germline V gene, CDR1 is MNHEY and CDR2 is SVGAGI. The CDR3 is 14 residues long. Trimming shortened V by 7 bases and J by 5 bases, and 14 bases separated the two germline ends. CDR3: CASTRQSSNEKLFF. Written as DNA, the CDR3 is TGTGCCAGCACCCGACAGAGTTCCAATGAAAAACTGTTTTTT.

The V and J genes are TRBV6-6 and TRBJ1-4; D perhaps matches TRBD1 (6 bases). This CDR3 region has 14 residues. V was shortened by 8 bases and J by 7 bases, with 17 bases between the two germline ends. The germline V gene encodes CDR1 MNHNY and CDR2 SVGAGI (reference sequence). This chain's CDR3 is CASALLSTGEKLFF. For the CDR3, the DNA is TGTGCCAGCGCCCTTCTTTCGACAGGTGAAAAACTGTTTTTT.

The chain joins TRBV10-1 to TRBJ1-1, with 7 bases that match TRBD1. The germline gives CDR1 WNHNN, CDR2 SYGVQD (reference sequence). CDR3 length equals 16 residues. The V gene end was trimmed by 3 bases and the J gene end by 1 base; junction bases not matched to a gene: 8. Here the CDR3 DNA reads TGCGCCAGCAGTGAATTCGCCGGGACAGCGAACACTGAAGCTTTCTTT. It codes for CASSEFAGTANTEAFF.

DNA for the CDR3: TGTGCCAGCAGTCTTCAGGGGCCATATGGCTACACCTTC. The encoded protein is CASSLQGPYGYTF. The chain joins TRBV12-3 or TRBV12-4 to TRBJ1-2; a weak D match, TRBD1 (6 bases). The length of the CDR3 is 13 residues. The V end lost 5 bases, the J end lost 5 bases, and 12 bases lay between the germline ends.

The chain carries TRBV7-2 and TRBJ1-2; unclear D gene. There are 16 residues in the CDR3. The germline V gene encodes CDR1 SGHTA and CDR2 FQGNSA. The V gene lost 1 base and the J gene lost 5 bases, with 17 bases spanning the gap. Here the CDR3 DNA reads TGTGCCAGCAGCTTAGTGGGCAGCCCCGGAGAATATGGCTACACCTTC. Its protein product is CASSLVGSPGEYGYTF.

This clone has a single count. The rearrangement uses TRBV21-1 and TRBJ1-2. TRBV21-1 is a pseudogene segment. The CDR3 covers 17 residues. CDR3 DNA: TGTGCCAGCACCACTCCGCGGGGCTCCCAAGGTAACTATGGCTACACCTTC. Protein: CASTTPRGSQGNYGYTF.

This chain uses TRBV2 with TRBJ2-3; 8 bases line up with TRBD2. Trimming took 8 bases from V and 6 from J; bases not matched to a gene: 4. This CDR3 is built from 12 residues. Germline V gives CDR1 SNHLY, CDR2 FYNNEI. The CDR3 nucleotides are TGTGCCAGCGCGCCGGGGGGGGATACGCAGTATTTT. Amino acids: CASAPGGDTQYF.

This clone was recorded once. The chain has TRBV27 and TRBJ2-1, with D perhaps TRBD2 (6 bases). Germline values: CDR1 MNHEY, CDR2 SMNVEV (reference sequence). V dropped 10 bases and J dropped 1 base, with 17 bases sitting between them. The CDR3 has 15 amino acids. CDR3 nucleotide sequence: TGTGCCACCGTCGGGCGGGGTGATTCCTACAATGAGCAGTTCTTC. Translation gives CATVGRGDSYNEQFF.

The chain links TRBV6-5 to TRBJ2-2, with TRBD1 matching over 10 bases. CDR1 and CDR2 (germline): MNHEY, SVGAGI. J was trimmed by 7 bases and V by 6 bases; bases with no gene match: 8. This CDR3 is built from 15 residues. The CDR3, as DNA: TGTGCCAGCAGGCCGGGACAGGGGACGGGCGGGGAGCTGTTTTTT. It encodes CASRPGQGTGGELFF.

The chain is built from TRBV30 and TRBJ1-2, with 10 bases identical to TRBD1. The CDR3 is 12 amino acids. Germline V gene lookup returns CDR1 GTSNPN and CDR2 SVGIG (reference sequence). The trim removed 3 bases at V and 8 bases at J, leaving 3 bases unmatched. The CDR3 reads CAWRTGGEGYTF. In DNA form, the CDR3 reads TGTGCCTGGAGGACAGGGGGCGAAGGCTACACCTTC.

This sequence joins TRBV5-1 and TRBJ1-6; possible D gene TRBD1, 5 bases. Germline loops: CDR1 SGHRS, CDR2 YFSETQ. This CDR3 comprises 14 residues. Between the trimmed V and J ends, which lost 4 bases and 8 bases, there was a span of 13 bases. This CDR3 is CASSGPGDDSPLHF. DNA of the CDR3: TGCGCCAGCAGCGGGCCGGGGGACGATTCACCCCTCCACTTT.

V is TRBV9 and J is TRBJ2-7, with D uncertain. Germline V gene lookup returns CDR1 SGDLS and CDR2 YYNGEE. The CDR3 totals 14 residues. V lost 4 bases to trimming and J lost 4 bases, with 15 bases between them. CDR3 coding DNA: TGTGCCAGCAGCCCTTCGGCAGACGAGTACGAGCAGTACTTC. It is translated as CASSPSADEYEQYF.

This chain uses TRBV2 with TRBJ2-7, with unresolved D. Looked up from germline, CDR1 is SNHLY and CDR2 is FYNNEI. This CDR3 has 11 amino acids. Trimming pared 3 bases from V and 2 bases from J, leaving 2 bases between. The CDR3 region is CASSETYEQYF. CDR3 sequence (DNA): TGTGCCAGCAGTGAGACCTACGAGCAGTACTTC.

J is TRBJ2-2 and V is TRBV4-3; 8 bases align to TRBD1. The germline V gene has CDR1 LGHNA and CDR2 YSLEER. V dropped 1 base and J dropped 8; count of bases not matched to a gene: 6. The CDR3 consists of 15 residues. CDR3 sequence: CASSQGQGAYGELFF. DNA of the CDR3: TGCGCCAGCAGCCAAGGTCAGGGGGCTTATGGGGAGCTGTTTTTT.

The CDR3 DNA reads TGTGCCAGCAGCCAAGACGAAACAGGGGGCTCAAAGACCCAGTACTTC. Translation gives CASSQDETGGSKTQYF. The rearrangement links TRBV4-2 to TRBJ2-5; 9 bases are shared with TRBD1. With 0 bases clipped from V and 6 bases from J, the junction kept 8 bases outside the gene matches. The germline V gene has CDR1 LGHNA and CDR2 YNFKEQ. The CDR3 spans 16 residues.

The rearrangement joins TRBV6-5 to TRBJ1-2; D is possibly TRBD1 (6 bases). The CDR3 has 13 residues. Trimming took 2 bases from V and 12 from J, leaving 16 bases between them. Germline values: CDR1 MNHEY, CDR2 SVGAGI. The DNA of the CDR3 is TGTGCCAGCAGTTACGGGACTAAGGGGGGAAACACCTTC. It yields the protein CASSYGTKGGNTF.

The chain employs TRBV29-1 and TRBJ2-5, with 7 bases fitting TRBD1. Trimming removed 5 bases from V and 7 bases from J; junction bases left unmatched: 4. The length of the CDR3 is 11 residues. The V gene's germline CDR1 is SQVTM and CDR2 ANQGSEA. CDR3 DNA: TGCAGCGTTAGACAGGGTGGGACCCAGTACTTC. This sequence encodes CSVRQGGTQYF.

CDR3 residues: CASSYSTQGAVYGYTF. The CDR3 DNA reads as TGTGCCAGCAGTTACTCGACGCAGGGGGCTGTCTATGGCTACACCTTC. The chain has TRBV6-5 and TRBJ1-2; 8 bases fit TRBD1. Per the germline V gene, CDR1 is MNHEY and CDR2 is SVGAGI. With 0 bases clipped from V and 4 bases from J, the junction kept 7 bases outside the gene matches. CDR3 size: 16 residues.

V gene TRBV6-5 combines with J gene TRBJ2-1, with D possibly TRBD1 on 6 matching bases. The germline V and J ends were trimmed by 6 bases and 2 bases, with 14 bases remaining between them. This CDR3 contains 15 residues. Germline-derived CDR1 and CDR2 are MNHEY and SVGAGI. In DNA form, the CDR3 reads TGTGCCAGCAGCAGGGGAGCCACTCCCTACAATGAGCAGTTCTTC. As protein: CASSRGATPYNEQFF.

V gene TRBV6-5 combines with J gene TRBJ1-6, with TRBD1 as a possible D gene (5 bases). CDR1 is MNHEY, CDR2 SVGAGI, per germline. The V end lost 6 bases, the J end lost 3 bases, and 9 bases lay between the germline ends. The CDR3 has 14 amino acids. DNA of the CDR3: TGTGCCAGCAGCCGAGACAGCTATAATTCACCCCTCCACTTT. Protein product: CASSRDSYNSPLHF.

With regard to this clone: Other DNA sequences in the same sample also yield this CDR3. This rearrangement joins TRBV18 to TRBJ2-5; possibly TRBD1 for D (5 bases). The CDR3 sequence is 14 residues long. The V and J ends lost 3 bases and 2 bases respectively, with 10 bases between them. CDR1 and CDR2 (germline): KGHSH, LQKENI. In DNA, the CDR3 is TGTGCCAGCTCACCTCGGACATCTCAAGAGACCCAGTACTTC. It yields the protein CASSPRTSQETQYF.

The V call is TRBV5-6, the J call TRBJ1-4; TRBD1 agrees at 7 bases. V lost 0 bases, J lost 7 bases, and 15 bases stayed unmatched. Germline values: CDR1 SGHDT, CDR2 YYEEEE. This CDR3 region has 18 residues. The CDR3 region has the DNA TGTGCCAGCAGCTTGGTCCCCAGGGGGACTTACCTAGGTGAAAAACTGTTTTTT. Translation: CASSLVPRGTYLGEKLFF.

This clone showed up just once. The genes are TRBV5-1 and TRBJ1-2, with 7 bases matching TRBD1. Germline assignment: CDR1 SGHRS and CDR2 YFSETQ. V shed 4 bases and J 3 bases; nucleotides not matched to a gene: 9. This CDR3 is built from 15 residues. The CDR3 DNA reads as TGCGCCAGCAGCCAGGGAGACAGGGTCTACTATGGCTACACCTTC. Translation gives CASSQGDRVYYGYTF.

The V gene is TRBV11-2, the J gene TRBJ1-1; D gene ambiguous. Germline V gene data show CDR1 as SGHAT and CDR2 as FQNNGV. V was clipped by 3 bases and J by 5 bases, with 10 bases between them. The CDR3 spans 13 residues. In DNA, the CDR3 is TGTGCCAGCAGCTTGAGGGCTTTGACTGAAGCTTTCTTT. It codes for CASSLRALTEAFF.

The CDR3 nucleotides are TGTGCCAGCACTCCCGGGACAGGGAGTAACACTGAAGCTTTCTTT. Translated, it gives CASTPGTGSNTEAFF. This chain joins TRBV3-1 (or the pseudogene TRBV3-2) and TRBJ1-1, with TRBD1 matching over 9 bases. Germline V gene lookup returns CDR1 LGHDT and CDR2 YNNKEL (reference sequence). The CDR3 loop spans 15 amino acids. Unmatched junction bases numbered 8, after V lost 7 bases and J lost 2 bases.

This chain connects TRBV18 to TRBJ1-1; 7 bases match TRBD1. V gave up 5 bases and J gave up 0 bases; unmatched junction bases: 0. Per germline, CDR1 KGHSH and CDR2 LQKENI. This CDR3 region has 13 residues. The CDR3 here is CASSGTVNTEAFF. The DNA for the CDR3 is TGTGCCAGCTCAGGGACAGTGAACACTGAAGCTTTCTTT.